Listed below are T cell receptor beta chains from one sample, sequenced in a study of Tregs in tolerant kidney transplant recipients. Repertoires were generated with immunoSEQ multiplex PCR, while TCRdb's copy carries only in-frame clones and drops some. The table includes approximately 41,000 clones, less than 97% detected once. No cognate antigen is known for these TCRs. The sequenced material came from Tregs from blood cultured with allogeneic cells. Source of these receptors: a human donor in good health. CDR3s include the opening cysteine and the closing phenylalanine or tryptophan. The D gene is left open where the match is weak. A clone size is listed for some rows: how often the clone was seen (once, few, many), or a class if it is expanded.

d_call	clone_size	v_call	j_call	cdr3_nt	cdr3_aa
-	-	TRBV5-6	TRBJ1-6	TGTGCCAGCAGCTTGGGAACAGGATCGGTTTCACCCCTCCACTTT	CASSLGTGSVSPLHF
-	-	TRBV14	TRBJ2-3	TGTGCCAGCAGCCAACCTTACACGACTAGCACAGATACGCAGTATTTT	CASSQPYTTSTDTQYF
-	-	TRBV19	TRBJ2-1	TGTGCCAGTAGTATAGGCATTAGCGGTTACAATGAGCAGTTCTTC	CASSIGISGYNEQFF
-	-	TRBV7-9	TRBJ1-2	TGTGCCAGCAGCCTCAGAGACAAATATGGCTACACCTTC	CASSLRDKYGYTF
-	-	TRBV27	TRBJ2-7	TGTGCCAGCAGTTTATCGAAGCTCTACGAGCAGTACTTC	CASSLSKLYEQYF
TRBD2	-	TRBV5-1	TRBJ2-7	TGCGCCAGCAGCGTTCTACTAGCGGGATTTTCTTACGAGCAGTACTTC	CASSVLLAGFSYEQYF
-	-	TRBV6-5	TRBJ1-2	TGTGCCAGCAGTTACTCGAGTGCAGGGACGTATGGCTACACCTTC	CASSYSSAGTYGYTF
-	-	TRBV6-1	TRBJ1-5	TGTGCCAGCAGTGCGGGAACTCTCGGAGCCCAGCATTTT	CASSAGTLGAQHF
-	-	TRBV6-6	TRBJ1-1	TGTGCCAGCACCTCGGTTAGGGCCACAAAAGAAGCTTTCTTT	CASTSVRATKEAFF
-	few	TRBV4-2	TRBJ1-2	TGTGCCAGCAGCCAAGATTCAGGCTACACCTTC	CASSQDSGYTF
-	-	TRBV7-9	TRBJ1-1	TGTGCCAGCAGCTATGTCGAAAACACTGAAGCTTTCTTT	CASSYVENTEAFF
-	once	TRBV7-2	TRBJ2-1	TGTGCCAGCAGCTTAGCGTGGAACAGGTACAATGAGCAGTTCTTC	CASSLAWNRYNEQFF
-	once	TRBV11-2	TRBJ1-2	TGTGCCAGCAGCTTAGGACGGGCCGGGAATGGCTACACCTTC	CASSLGRAGNGYTF
-	-	TRBV11-3	TRBJ1-1	TGTGCCAGCAGCTTAGGACGGATGAACACTGAAGCTTTCTTT	CASSLGRMNTEAFF
TRBD1	-	TRBV6-1	TRBJ1-2	TGTGCCAGCAGTGAGCGGGACAGCTATGGCTACACCTTC	CASSERDSYGYTF
-	-	TRBV7-3	TRBJ2-3	TGTGCCAGCAGCTTAGGCAGCACAGATACGCAGTATTTT	CASSLGSTDTQYF
-	-	TRBV6-5	TRBJ1-1	TGTGCCAGCAGTTACGGGGCAGCCGTGAACACTGAAGCTTTCTTT	CASSYGAAVNTEAFF
-	-	TRBV5-6	TRBJ2-4	TGTGCCAGCAGCCCCATCCCGGGACGTTTAATGGCCAAAAACATTCAGTACTTC	CASSPIPGRLMAKNIQYF
TRBD2	-	TRBV7-2	TRBJ2-5	TGTGCCAGCAGCTTAAGGCTAGCGGGAACTGAGACCCAGTACTTC	CASSLRLAGTETQYF
TRBD1	-	TRBV9	TRBJ1-4	TGTGCCAGCAGCGAGGGGGCGGCAATTCCTGCAACTAATGAAAAACTGTTTTTT	CASSEGAAIPATNEKLFF
-	-	TRBV2	TRBJ2-5	TGTGCCAGCAGTGTTTTAGAGGGGGAGACCCAGTACTTC	CASSVLEGETQYF
-	-	TRBV6-5	TRBJ1-1	TGTGCCAGCAGTACACAGGGCGTGAACACTGAAGCTTTCTTT	CASSTQGVNTEAFF
-	-	TRBV9	TRBJ1-1	TGTGCCAGCAGCCCCATGGCACCACAGAACACTGAAGCTTTCTTT	CASSPMAPQNTEAFF
-	-	TRBV6-5	TRBJ2-2	TGTGCCAGCAGTTACGGGATGACCGGGGAGCTGTTTTTT	CASSYGMTGELFF
TRBD1	-	TRBV11-2	TRBJ2-7	TGTGCCAGCAGCTTAGGGAGAACAGGGGTAATCTACGAGCAGTACTTC	CASSLGRTGVIYEQYF
-	-	TRBV5-5	TRBJ1-4	TGTGCCAGCAGCGAGAAGGGGCAGTCTCATGAAAAACTGTTTTTT	CASSEKGQSHEKLFF
-	-	TRBV5-1	TRBJ1-2	TGCGCCAGCAGACCAGGGGTTGACTATGGCTACACCTTC	CASRPGVDYGYTF
TRBD1	-	TRBV5-1	TRBJ2-1	TGCGCCAGCCGCGGCGGGACAGGCACCTACAATGAGCAGTTCTTC	CASRGGTGTYNEQFF
-	-	TRBV6-4	TRBJ1-1	TGTGCCAGCAGACCCCATGGGGGCACTGAAGCTTTCTTT	CASRPHGGTEAFF
-	-	TRBV6-5	TRBJ2-1	TGTGCCAGCGGCCCACGAGGGACCAACAATGAGCAGTTCTTC	CASGPRGTNNEQFF
TRBD2	-	TRBV7-3	TRBJ2-5	TGTGCCAGCAGCTTAAGGGGGGGAGAGACCGAGACCCAGTACTTC	CASSLRGGETETQYF
-	-	TRBV11-2	TRBJ1-4	TGTGCCAGCAGCTTAGATTGGGCAGGCGGGTATGAAAAACTGTTTTTT	CASSLDWAGGYEKLFF
-	once	TRBV7-3	TRBJ2-5	TGTGCCAGCAGCCTCTGGGGGGTTGGAGAGACCCAGTACTTC	CASSLWGVGETQYF
TRBD2	once	TRBV6-5	TRBJ2-2	TGTGCCAGCAGTTACTCCGGGGGAGGGCGCGGGGAGCTGTTTTTT	CASSYSGGGRGELFF
TRBD1	-	TRBV10-3	TRBJ1-5	TGTGCCATCAGTGATTCCGACAGGGGGAACAATCAGCCCCAGCATTTT	CAISDSDRGNNQPQHF